A selection of T cell receptor beta chains follows, all from one sample in a study of T-cell memory formation after mild COVID-19. One entry per CDR3 protein, called by TCRdb with MiXCR from the 5' RACE reads. The sample holds about 310,000 distinct CDR3 sequences, approximately 15% seen once. The source material was PBMCs or a T cell subset sorted from them (not recorded which). These receptors originate from a young man who had mild COVID-19 (a few samples of this study predate the infection). Cell type and time point are not known. Each CDR3 is given with its conserved first and last residue. D genes are given only for firm matches. For some rows the clone size is stated as once, few or many, or as a class when expanded; others skip it.

D	size	V	J	DNA	CDR3
-	-	TRBV20-1	TRBJ1-5	TGCAGTGCTAGATCCCGGAGTCAGGGGATCCATCAGCCCCAGCATTTT	CSARSRSQGIHQPQHF
-	-	TRBV5-5	TRBJ2-7	TGTGCCAGCAGCCAGTGGACAGCCCACGAGCAGTACTTC	CASSQWTAHEQYF
-	many	TRBV7-6	TRBJ1-6	TGTGCCAGCAGCCTTGGGACGGCGAATTCACCCCTCCACTTT	CASSLGTANSPLHF
-	-	TRBV12-3/TRBV12-4	TRBJ2-5	TGTGCCAGCGGTTTCGGGCTAGAAAAAGAGACCCAGTACTTC	CASGFGLEKETQYF
-	few	TRBV27	TRBJ2-1	TGTGCCAGCTCTCCCTCCAGGGATTTAGTCAATGAGCAGTTCTTC	CASSPSRDLVNEQFF
-	few	TRBV12-3/TRBV12-4	TRBJ1-2	TGTGCCAGCACCCTCGGAACCAACTATGGCTACACCTTC	CASTLGTNYGYTF
-	-	TRBV20-1	TRBJ1-1	TGCAGTGCGCCCCGATGGGGGATGAACACTGAAGCTTTCTTT	CSAPRWGMNTEAFF
TRBD2	-	TRBV4-1	TRBJ2-7	TGCGCCAGCAGCCGAGGGAGAGCTAGCGGGTCTCGCGAGCAGTACTTC	CASSRGRASGSREQYF
TRBD1	few	TRBV5-1	TRBJ1-6	TGCGCCAGCACCCGGGACAGGGGGCTCTCACCCCTCCACTTT	CASTRDRGLSPLHF
-	many	TRBV28	TRBJ2-1	TGTGCCAGCAGCCAAGGCAATGAGCAGTTCTTC	CASSQGNEQFF
-	many	TRBV6-5	TRBJ2-1	TGTGCCAGCAGTTACTCGGGGAATGAGCAGTTCTTC	CASSYSGNEQFF
-	-	TRBV12-3/TRBV12-4	TRBJ2-2	TGTGCCAGCAGTTTACGGCTAGCGCACGCCGGGGAGCTGTTTTTT	CASSLRLAHAGELFF
-	-	TRBV12-3/TRBV12-4	TRBJ1-4	TGTGCCAGCAGCCCCGACAGCTTATATGAAAAACTGTTTTTT	CASSPDSLYEKLFF
TRBD2	-	TRBV2	TRBJ2-7	TGTGCCAGCAGTGAAGCGACTAGCGGTACCTACGAGCAGTACTTC	CASSEATSGTYEQYF
-	few	TRBV7-2	TRBJ2-2	TGTGCCAGCAGCTTAGTGGGACCGGGGGCCACCGGGGAGCTGTTTTTT	CASSLVGPGATGELFF
-	-	TRBV24-1	TRBJ2-1	TGTGCCACCCTCGCGGTCGACAATGAGCAGTTCTTC	CATLAVDNEQFF
TRBD1	-	TRBV6-5	TRBJ2-1	TGTGCCAGCGGGACAGACTACTACAATGAGCAGTTCTTC	CASGTDYYNEQFF
-	-	TRBV6-6	TRBJ2-6	TGTGCCAGCTCCGACTCGAACTCTGGGGCCAACGTCCTGACTTTC	CASSDSNSGANVLTF
-	once	TRBV20-1	TRBJ2-1	TGCAGTGCTAGTTGGCCCAACTACAATGAGCAGTTCTTC	CSASWPNYNEQFF
-	few	TRBV30	TRBJ1-2	TGTGCCTGGACCCCTGGGACTAACTATGGCTACACCTTC	CAWTPGTNYGYTF
TRBD2	-	TRBV18	TRBJ2-5	TGTGCCAGCTCACCGCGCGGGGGGGCCGGAGAGACCCAGTACTTC	CASSPRGGAGETQYF
TRBD2	-	TRBV20-1	TRBJ2-1	TGCAGTGCTCATCTAGCGGGGGGAGCCACGGATGAGCAGTTCTTC	CSAHLAGGATDEQFF
TRBD2	-	TRBV4-1	TRBJ2-3	TGCGCCAGCAGCCCCCGGGGGGGAGGAGAGTCAGATACGCAGTATTTT	CASSPRGGGESDTQYF
TRBD1	many	TRBV12-3/TRBV12-4	TRBJ1-1	TGTGCCAGCAGGGGACAGACAAACACTGAAGCTTTCTTT	CASRGQTNTEAFF
TRBD1	-	TRBV12-3/TRBV12-4	TRBJ1-5	TGTGCCAGCAGTTCCCACCAGACAGGGGAACAGCCCCAGCATTTT	CASSSHQTGEQPQHF
-	few	TRBV5-1	TRBJ2-3	TGCGCCAGCAGCTCACTCCCGGGACGGGCGATCGATACGCAGTATTTT	CASSSLPGRAIDTQYF
-	many	TRBV7-2	TRBJ2-3	TGTGCCAGCAGCAAGGTGGCCGGGCGGAGCACAGATACGCAGTATTTT	CASSKVAGRSTDTQYF
TRBD1	few	TRBV5-1	TRBJ2-3	TGCGCCAGCAGCCGGGGGAGACAGGGGGCCGTCGATACGCAGTATTTT	CASSRGRQGAVDTQYF